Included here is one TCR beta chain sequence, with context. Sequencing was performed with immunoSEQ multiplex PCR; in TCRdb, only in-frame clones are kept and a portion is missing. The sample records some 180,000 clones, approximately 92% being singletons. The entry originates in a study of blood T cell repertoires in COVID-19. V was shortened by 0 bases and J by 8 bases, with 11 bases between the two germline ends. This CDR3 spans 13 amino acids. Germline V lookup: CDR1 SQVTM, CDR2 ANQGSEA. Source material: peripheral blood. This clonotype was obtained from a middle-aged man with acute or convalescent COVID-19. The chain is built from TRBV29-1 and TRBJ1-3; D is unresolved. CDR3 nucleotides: TGCAGCGTTGAAGAACGCCAGCGGTACACCATATATTTT. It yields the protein CSVEERQRYTIYF. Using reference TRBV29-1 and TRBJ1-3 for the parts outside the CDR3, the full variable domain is SAVISQKPSRDICQRGTSLTIQCQVDSQVTMMFWYRQQPGQSLTLIATANQGSEATYESGFVIDKFPISRPNLTFSTLTVSNMSPEDSSIYLCSVEERQRYTIYFGEGSWLTVV.